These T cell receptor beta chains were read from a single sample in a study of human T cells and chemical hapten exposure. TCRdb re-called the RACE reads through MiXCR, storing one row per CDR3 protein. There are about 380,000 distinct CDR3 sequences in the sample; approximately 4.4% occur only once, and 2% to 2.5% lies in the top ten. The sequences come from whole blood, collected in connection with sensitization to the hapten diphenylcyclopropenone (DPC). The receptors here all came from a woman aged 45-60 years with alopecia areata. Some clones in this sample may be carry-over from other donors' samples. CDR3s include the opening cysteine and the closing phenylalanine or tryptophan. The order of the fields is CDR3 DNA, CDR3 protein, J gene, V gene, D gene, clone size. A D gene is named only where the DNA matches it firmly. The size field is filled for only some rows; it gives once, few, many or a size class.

CDR3 DNA: TGTGCCAGCCAGTCAGGGCAGGTAAACAATGAGCAGTTCTTC
CDR3 protein: CASQSGQVNNEQFF
J gene: TRBJ2-1
V gene: TRBV19
D gene: NA
clone size: few

CDR3 DNA: TGTGCCAGCAGCCAAGTGGTAGCGGGAGAGTCCTACAATGAGCAGTTCTTC
CDR3 protein: CASSQVVAGESYNEQFF
J gene: TRBJ2-1
V gene: TRBV4-2
D gene: TRBD2
clone size: NA

CDR3 DNA: TGTGCCAGCAGCGTAGACAGGGGTGGACCAGATACGCAGTATTTT
CDR3 protein: CASSVDRGGPDTQYF
J gene: TRBJ2-3
V gene: TRBV9
D gene: TRBD1
clone size: few

CDR3 DNA: TGCAGCGTTGGGGGGACAGGATTCTACGAGCAGTACTTC
CDR3 protein: CSVGGTGFYEQYF
J gene: TRBJ2-7
V gene: TRBV29-1
D gene: TRBD1
clone size: many

CDR3 DNA: TGCGCCAGCAGCATGGGGCCTTCCGGGACAGGGGACCACGAGCAGTACTTC
CDR3 protein: CASSMGPSGTGDHEQYF
J gene: TRBJ2-7
V gene: TRBV5-1
D gene: TRBD1
clone size: many

CDR3 DNA: TGCGCCAGCAGCTTACAGGGAAAAGAGAACACTGAAGCTTTCTTT
CDR3 protein: CASSLQGKENTEAFF
J gene: TRBJ1-1
V gene: TRBV5-1
D gene: NA
clone size: many

CDR3 DNA: TGTGCCAGCAGGCCCGGCGGAGGATCCCAAGAGACCCAGTACTTC
CDR3 protein: CASRPGGGSQETQYF
J gene: TRBJ2-5
V gene: TRBV25-1
D gene: NA
clone size: NA

CDR3 DNA: TGTGCCAGCAGCTTAGAGGGACCCCCGGCTAGCGGGGGGGTCGAGCAGTTCTTC
CDR3 protein: CASSLEGPPASGGVEQFF
J gene: TRBJ2-1
V gene: TRBV11-2
D gene: TRBD2
clone size: NA

CDR3 DNA: TGTGCCAGCAGTTCCCCGGGACAGGGTTGGTACTTC
CDR3 protein: CASSSPGQGWYF
J gene: TRBJ2-7
V gene: TRBV27
D gene: TRBD1
clone size: many

CDR3 DNA: TGTGCCAGCAGTTACTCGGGAAGGGCCTACGAGCAGTACTTC
CDR3 protein: CASSYSGRAYEQYF
J gene: TRBJ2-7
V gene: TRBV6-5
D gene: NA
clone size: many

CDR3 DNA: TGTGCCAGCAGTTACAGGTCGGGGGCGACAGATACGCAGTATTTT
CDR3 protein: CASSYRSGATDTQYF
J gene: TRBJ2-3
V gene: TRBV6-5
D gene: NA
clone size: many

CDR3 DNA: TGTGCCAGCAGCTTAGATCGGAATGAGCAGTTCTTC
CDR3 protein: CASSLDRNEQFF
J gene: TRBJ2-1
V gene: TRBV7-2
D gene: NA
clone size: many

CDR3 DNA: TGTGCCAGCAGTTACTCAGACCCGCGCGAGACCCAGTACTTC
CDR3 protein: CASSYSDPRETQYF
J gene: TRBJ2-5
V gene: TRBV6-5
D gene: NA
clone size: many

CDR3 DNA: TGCAGTGCTAGTGGGGAGGGACCCTCCTACAATGAGCAGTTCTTC
CDR3 protein: CSASGEGPSYNEQFF
J gene: TRBJ2-1
V gene: TRBV20-1
D gene: TRBD2
clone size: few

CDR3 DNA: TGTGCCTGGAGTGTACGCGGGGGCGGCTACACCTTC
CDR3 protein: CAWSVRGGGYTF
J gene: TRBJ1-2
V gene: TRBV30
D gene: NA
clone size: NA

CDR3 DNA: TGTGCCAGCAGCTTAGTGGGTAGCGGGGGTGGGGATGAGCAGTTCTTC
CDR3 protein: CASSLVGSGGGDEQFF
J gene: TRBJ2-1
V gene: TRBV11-2
D gene: TRBD2
clone size: many

CDR3 DNA: TGCAGTGCCCATCCACCATGGGGTGCTGAAGCTTTCTTT
CDR3 protein: CSAHPPWGAEAFF
J gene: TRBJ1-1
V gene: TRBV20-1
D gene: NA
clone size: NA

CDR3 DNA: TGCAGCGGCGCAGAGGCCCTGAACACCGGGGAGCTGTTTTTT
CDR3 protein: CSGAEALNTGELFF
J gene: TRBJ2-2
V gene: TRBV29-1
D gene: NA
clone size: many

CDR3 DNA: TGTGCCAGCACCACGTTTTCGGGGTCCTACAATGAGCAGTTCTTC
CDR3 protein: CASTTFSGSYNEQFF
J gene: TRBJ2-1
V gene: TRBV7-9
D gene: NA
clone size: many

CDR3 DNA: TGTGCCAGCAGCTTTCCTGGGACAGAGGGTGAAAAACTGTTTTTT
CDR3 protein: CASSFPGTEGEKLFF
J gene: TRBJ1-4
V gene: TRBV5-6
D gene: TRBD1
clone size: NA

CDR3 DNA: TGCAGTGCTCCTCGAGGGGGGCACTATGGCTACACCTTC
CDR3 protein: CSAPRGGHYGYTF
J gene: TRBJ1-2
V gene: TRBV20-1
D gene: NA
clone size: many

CDR3 DNA: TGTGCCAGCAGCCAAGGCCTGCCCCGACTAGCGGGAGAGGGGAATGAGCAGTTCTTC
CDR3 protein: CASSQGLPRLAGEGNEQFF
J gene: TRBJ2-1
V gene: TRBV4-2
D gene: TRBD2
clone size: many

CDR3 DNA: TGTGCCAGCAGCTTAGCCGGGGCGTATCAGCCCCAGCATTTT
CDR3 protein: CASSLAGAYQPQHF
J gene: TRBJ1-5
V gene: TRBV7-9
D gene: NA
clone size: NA